Following are 2 T cell receptor beta chains from one sample sequenced in a study of beta chain features in type 1 diabetes. Sequencing targeted expressed TCRB transcripts, as all isolated RNA had been reverse transcribed. Profiling relied on immunoSEQ multiplex PCR, and the TCRdb table lists in-frame clones only, not all of them. The repertoire holds about 340,000 clones, with around 8.5% as singletons. No antigen has been assigned to these receptors. General observations from the study: In all four CD4+ subsets, TCRB CDR3 length was significantly, moderately reduced in type 1 diabetes.

The sequencing sample was made of central memory CD4+ T cells from blood. These receptors all stem from a man aged 30-40 years with type 1 diabetes.

The rearrangement links TRBV7-2 to TRBJ1-6; D is ambiguous. V gave up 3 bases and J gave up 9 bases, with 9 bases separating them. CDR1 and CDR2 (germline): SGHTA, FQGNSA. This CDR3 comprises 13 residues. As DNA, the CDR3 is TGTGCCAGCAGCTTTTCACAGCGTTCACCCCTCCACTTT. Amino acids: CASSFSQRSPLHF.

V is TRBV5-1 and J is TRBJ2-5; no firm D call. Germline loops: CDR1 SGHRS, CDR2 YFSETQ. V was clipped by 0 bases and J by 1 base, with 4 bases between them. The CDR3 consists of 13 residues. For the CDR3, the DNA is TGCGCCAGCAGCTTGGGTATCCAAGAGACCCAGTACTTC. Residues: CASSLGIQETQYF.